The next 10 T cell receptor beta chains were all read from a single sample in a study of blood T cell repertoires in COVID-19. Sequenced by immunoSEQ multiplex PCR; TCRdb stores in-frame clones only, minus some. The sample includes more than 130,000 clones, about 86% of them seen just once. The sequenced sample consisted of peripheral blood. The receptors derive from a woman aged 40-49 years with acute or convalescent COVID-19.

The chain couples TRBV25-1 to TRBJ1-1; TRBD1 matches at 10 bases. This CDR3 is 12 amino acids long. After removal of 8 bases from V and 9 bases from J, the junction contained 6 bases not matched to a gene. Germline CDR1 MGHDK, CDR2 SYGVNS. CDR3 region: CASGYDRGQAFF. The CDR3 DNA reads as TGTGCCAGCGGCTATGACAGGGGGCAAGCTTTCTTT.

The chain couples TRBV5-1 to TRBJ1-2; TRBD1 matches at 8 bases. The CDR3 is 14 residues long. J lost 6 bases, V lost 5 bases, and 9 bases had no gene match. CDR1 and CDR2 (germline): SGHRS, YFSETQ. The CDR3 nucleotides are TGCGCCAGCAGTCCCTCGGACAGGGTGAATGGCTACACCTTC. This codes for CASSPSDRVNGYTF.

This chain links TRBV11-3 with TRBJ2-3; D possibly corresponds to TRBD2 (5 bases). Germline V lookup: CDR1 SGHNT, CDR2 YENEEA. The V end lost 1 base, the J end lost 6 bases, and 14 bases lay between the germline ends. The CDR3 has 15 amino acids. CDR3 in DNA: TGTGCCAGCAGCTTAGGCCTAGCAGGTGTTGATACGCAGTATTTT. The encoded protein is CASSLGLAGVDTQYF.

This sequence joins TRBV4-2 and TRBJ1-5; maybe TRBD1 (5 bases). Per the germline V gene, CDR1 is LGHNA and CDR2 is YNFKEQ. The V and J ends lost 0 bases and 3 bases respectively, with 9 bases between them. The CDR3 consists of 15 residues. CDR3 nucleotide sequence: TGTGCCAGCAGCCAAGAGGCGGGGGTCAATCAGCCCCAGCATTTT. It encodes CASSQEAGVNQPQHF.

This chain joins TRBV15 and TRBJ1-4; weak D call: TRBD1 (5 bases). CDR1 and CDR2 from the germline V gene are LNHNV and YYDKDF (reference sequence). CDR3 size: 16 residues. The ends were cut back, 0 bases at V and 4 bases at J, with 12 bases in the middle. The CDR3: CATSRDQWGLNEKLFF. DNA of the CDR3: TGTGCCACCAGCAGAGATCAATGGGGCCTTAATGAAAAACTGTTTTTT.

In this sample, this clone turned up a few times. The DNA of the CDR3 is TGTGCCAGCAGTTACCGGGGGGCCGGCTTTGCGACGCAGTATTTT. Protein: CASSYRGAGFATQYF. The chain combines TRBV6-5 with TRBJ2-3; maybe TRBD2 (7 bases). The germline V gene encodes CDR1 MNHEY and CDR2 SVGAGI. This CDR3 has 15 amino acids. The V end lost 2 bases, the J end lost 9 bases, and 18 bases lay between the germline ends.

This chain joins TRBV7-6 and TRBJ2-2; 7 bases map to TRBD1. CDR3 size: 15 residues. V dropped 4 bases and J dropped 2; count of bases not matched to a gene: 4. Germline V CDR1 and CDR2: SGHVS, FNYEAQ. The CDR3: CASSYRGINTGELFF. The CDR3 coding sequence is TGTGCCAGCAGCTACAGGGGAATCAACACCGGGGAGCTGTTTTTT. Using reference TRBV7-6 and TRBJ2-2 for the parts outside the CDR3, the full variable domain is GAGVSQSPRYKVTKRGQDVALRCDPISGHVSLYWYRQALGQGPEFLTYFNYEAQQDKSGLPNDRFSAERPEGSISTLTIQRTEQRDSAMYRCASSYRGINTGELFFGEGSRLTVL.

CDR3 region: CASSPTGRETQYF. As DNA, the CDR3 is TGTGCCAGCAGCCCGACAGGGAGGGAGACCCAGTACTTC. This sequence joins TRBV7-2 and TRBJ2-5, with D possibly being TRBD1 (7 bases). CDR1 and CDR2 (germline): SGHTA, FQGNSA. The CDR3 is 13 residues long. V shed 5 bases and J shed 5 bases, with 12 bases lying between them.

The V and J genes are TRBV29-1 and TRBJ1-1; 7 positions match TRBD1. V shed 4 bases and J 6 bases; nucleotides not matched to a gene: 14. The CDR3 is 15 residues long. Per the germline V gene, CDR1 is SQVTM and CDR2 is ANQGSEA. The CDR3: CSVVGVRGLDAEAFF. CDR3 coding DNA: TGCAGCGTTGTGGGCGTGAGGGGGCTCGACGCTGAAGCTTTCTTT.

This clone has just a few counts. J is TRBJ2-7 and V is TRBV6-2 or TRBV6-3; 7 positions agree with TRBD1. Trimming at V came to 4 bases and at J to 2 bases, leaving 8 bases not matched to a gene. Germline CDR1 is MNHEY and CDR2 is SVGEGT. This CDR3 is built from 15 residues. The CDR3 sequence: CASSFRRQGPYEQYF. The CDR3 region has the DNA TGTGCCAGCAGTTTCCGAAGACAGGGCCCCTACGAGCAGTACTTC.